The clone carrying this T cell receptor (beta chain) was detected only once. The CDR3 runs 15 residues. CDR1 is LGHDT and CDR2 is YNNKEL in the germline V gene (reference sequence). Trimming at V came to 1 base and at J to 7 bases, leaving 4 bases not matched to a gene. This sample is part of a study of blood T cell repertoires in COVID-19. In the authors' workflow: The assay estimated nucleated cells by amplifying reference gene primers. Profiled with immunoSEQ multiplex PCR; TCRdb holds only in-frame clones, not every one. Clone size and V and J calls were adopted from that table, with D and trimming inferred from the DNA. Among about 37,000 clones listed, about nine tenths were seen once.

This chain uses TRBV3-1 (or the pseudogene TRBV3-2) with TRBJ1-6, with TRBD1 matching 7 bases. The receptor's source is a human donor in a cohort sampled during active COVID-19. Sequencing was done on a sample of peripheral blood. The CDR3 sequence: CASSQVSGGNSPLHF. The CDR3 coding sequence is TGTGCCAGCAGCCAAGTCTCAGGGGGAAATTCACCCCTCCACTTT.